The rows below give T cell receptor beta chains drawn from one sample of a study. TCRdb recomputed calls from the 5' RACE reads with MiXCR, one row per CDR3 protein. The sample has about 60,000 distinct CDR3 sequences, 25% to 30% seen once. The sample consisted of tumor-infiltrating naive CD4+ T cells sorted from the breast tumor. The origin of the receptors is a female donor with breast cancer. The CDR3 runs from the conserved cysteine through the conserved F or W. The D gene is left open where the match is weak. Not all rows give a size; the values are once, few, many and, for expanded clones, a class.

clone size,J gene,D gene,V gene,CDR3 protein,CDR3 DNA
.,TRBJ2-3,TRBD2,TRBV27,CASSWVIAGATDTQYF,TGTGCCAGCAGCTGGGTTATAGCGGGAGCCACAGATACGCAGTATTTT
.,TRBJ1-2,TRBD1,TRBV20-1,CSATDRRSNNYGYTF,TGCAGTGCAACGGACAGGAGATCAAACAACTATGGCTACACCTTC
many,TRBJ2-1,.,TRBV7-2,CASSLLVGSYNEQFF,TGTGCCAGCAGCTTATTGGTGGGCAGCTACAATGAGCAGTTCTTC
medium-sized,TRBJ1-1,.,TRBV9,CASSRQTGTEAFF,TGTGCCAGCAGCCGTCAGACCGGCACTGAAGCTTTCTTT
.,TRBJ1-5,TRBD1,TRBV27,CASSWGDRGQGVNQPQHF,TGTGCCAGCAGTTGGGGCGACAGGGGGCAAGGCGTAAATCAGCCCCAGCATTTT
.,TRBJ2-3,TRBD2,TRBV20-1,CSARLAGGMHTQYF,TGCAGTGCTAGATTAGCGGGAGGCATGCATACGCAGTATTTT
.,TRBJ2-3,TRBD2,TRBV5-6,CASSSLLTSGRTTDTQYF,TGTGCCAGCAGCTCTCTCTTGACTAGCGGGAGGACCACAGATACGCAGTATTTT
few,TRBJ2-1,.,TRBV6-1,CASSGLVPQFF,TGTGCCAGCAGTGGACTAGTTCCGCAGTTCTTC
few,TRBJ1-2,TRBD1,TRBV20-1,CSARVRQGDSYGYTF,TGCAGTGCTAGGGTCAGACAGGGGGACAGCTATGGCTACACCTTC
few,TRBJ2-7,.,TRBV4-1,CASSQPGTTAYEQYF,TGCGCCAGCAGCCAGCCCGGGACCACGGCCTACGAGCAGTACTTC
.,TRBJ2-7,.,TRBV10-3,CAISTGTDLAEQYF,TGTGCCATCAGTACCGGGACGGACCTTGCGGAGCAGTACTTC
many,TRBJ1-1,.,TRBV11-2,CASSWELAEAFF,TGTGCCAGCAGCTGGGAGCTGGCTGAAGCTTTCTTT
.,TRBJ2-1,.,TRBV27,CASNSRDYNEQFF,TGTGCCAGCAACAGCAGGGACTACAATGAGCAGTTCTTC
.,TRBJ2-1,TRBD1,TRBV6-5,CASSYGQGYNEQFF,TGTGCCAGCAGTTACGGACAGGGCTACAATGAGCAGTTCTTC
few,TRBJ1-5,.,TRBV4-2,CASSQERTGHQPQHF,TGTGCCAGCAGCCAGGAGAGGACGGGTCATCAGCCCCAGCATTTT
.,TRBJ2-5,.,TRBV21-1,CTSSKTGGGETQYF,TGTACCAGCAGCAAAACGGGAGGGGGGGAGACCCAGTACTTC
.,TRBJ2-7,TRBD1,TRBV5-6,CASSLFRDRDSEQYF,TGTGCCAGCAGCCTATTCCGGGACAGGGATTCCGAGCAGTACTTC
few,TRBJ2-3,TRBD1,TRBV29-1,CSVKQGQGSADTQYF,TGCAGCGTCAAGCAGGGACAGGGGAGTGCAGATACGCAGTATTTT
once,TRBJ2-1,.,TRBV7-2,CASSSDGYNEQFF,TGTGCCAGCAGTTCTGACGGGTACAATGAGCAGTTCTTC
many,TRBJ2-7,.,TRBV29-1,CSVEDAGDEQYF,TGCAGCGTTGAAGATGCAGGGGACGAGCAGTACTTC